What follows describes a single T cell receptor beta chain. The antigen is not known. The entry originates in a study of T-cell memory formation after mild COVID-19. Points from the study as a whole: Of the contracting clones, CD4+ ones lay mainly in CM and EM, and CD8+ ones in EMRA.

TCRdb re-called the 5' RACE reads through MiXCR, storing one row per CDR3 protein. Of about 340,000 distinct CDR3 sequences listed, around 13% were seen once; the top ten hold over 20%. CDR1 and CDR2 (germline): SGHRS, YFSETQ. The CDR3 covers 16 residues. The trim removed 1 base at V and 9 bases at J, leaving 7 bases unmatched. The chain carries TRBV5-1 and TRBJ2-1; 13 nucleotides align to TRBD2. The TCR originated in a man aged 18-30 years who had mild COVID-19 (a few samples of this study predate the infection). Cell type and time point are not known. What was sequenced was PBMCs or a T cell subset sorted from them (not recorded which). Written as DNA, the CDR3 is TGCGCCAGCAGCTTGCCGACTAGCGGGGGGACTCGTGAGCAGTTCTTC. This codes for CASSLPTSGGTREQFF.